This T cell receptor beta chain was profiled in a study of beta chain features in type 1 diabetes. Broader study findings: Type 1 diabetes patients showed fewer insertions and more deletions at VDJ junctions.

Reverse transcribing all isolated RNA meant expressed TCRB transcripts were sequenced. Method: immunoSEQ multiplex PCR; TCRdb's copy keeps in-frame clones and lacks some. The sample lists approximately 340,000 clones, over 12% occurring once. Per germline, CDR1 SGDLS and CDR2 YYNGEE. V lost 2 bases to trimming and J lost 6 bases; unmatched junction nucleotides: 4. The CDR3 sequence is 15 residues long. In the case of this clone: Its target is unknown.

The chain combines TRBV9 with TRBJ2-1; 11 bases fit TRBD2. The receptor's source is a woman in her late teens or twenties in good health. Sequencing input: naive CD4+ T cells from blood. This CDR3 reads CASSVRLAGLNEQFF. DNA of the CDR3: TGTGCCAGCAGCGTCCGACTAGCGGGGCTCAATGAGCAGTTCTTC. The full variable domain, its missing parts supplied by reference TRBV9 and TRBJ2-1, is DSGVTQTPKHLITATGQRVTLRCSPRSGDLSVYWYQQSLDQGLQFLIQYYNGEERAKGNILERFSAQQFPDLHSELNLSSLELGDSALYFCASSVRLAGLNEQFFGPGTRLTVL.